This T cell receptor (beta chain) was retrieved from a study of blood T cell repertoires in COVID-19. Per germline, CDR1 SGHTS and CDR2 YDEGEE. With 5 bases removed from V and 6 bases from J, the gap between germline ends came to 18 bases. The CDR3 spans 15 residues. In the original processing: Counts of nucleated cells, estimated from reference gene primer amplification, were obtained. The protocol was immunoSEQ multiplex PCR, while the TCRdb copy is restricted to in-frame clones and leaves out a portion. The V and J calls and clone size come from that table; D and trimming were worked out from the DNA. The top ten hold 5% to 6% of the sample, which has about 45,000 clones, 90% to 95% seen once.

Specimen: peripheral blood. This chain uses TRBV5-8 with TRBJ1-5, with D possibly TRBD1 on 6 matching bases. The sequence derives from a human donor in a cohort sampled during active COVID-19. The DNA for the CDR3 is TGTGCCAGCAGAACCAACAGGGTGTCGACTCAGCCCCAGCATTTT. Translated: CASRTNRVSTQPQHF. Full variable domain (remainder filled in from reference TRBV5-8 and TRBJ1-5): EAGVTQSPTHLIKTRGQQATLRCSPISGHTSVYWYQQALGLGLQFLLWYDEGEERNRGNFPPRFSGRQFPNYSSELNVNALELEDSALYLCASRTNRVSTQPQHFGDGTRLSIL.